This TCR beta chain is from a study of naive and memory T cell subsets. The sample holds a few counts of this clonotype. An equimolar mix of two oligonucleotides served as the beta constant-region primer for TRBC1 and TRBC2. MiXCR, run by TCRdb on the UMI-ligation and nested PCR reads, gives a single entry per CDR3 protein. The repertoire consists of approximately 82,000 distinct CDR3 sequences, with 7% occurring once and the leading ten covering about 1.6%. The TCR was taken from a human donor in good health. Sequenced material: central memory CD4+ T cells from blood.

The CDR3 DNA sequence: TGTGCCAGCAGTTACCCTCGGACAGGGCAGGGCACTGAAGCTTTCTTT. It is translated as CASSYPRTGQGTEAFF. The chain is built from TRBV6-2 or TRBV6-3 and TRBJ1-1; TRBD1 aligns across 8 bases. V shed 2 bases, J shed 4 bases, and the junction held 9 bases outside the gene matches. The length of the CDR3 is 16 residues. Germline-derived CDR1 and CDR2 are MNHEY and SVGEGT.